The 10 T cell receptor beta chains below all came from one sample that was sequenced in a study of T cells in Graves' hyperthyroidism and ophthalmopathy. Template material for amplifying TCR beta CDR3 regions consisted of RNA transcripts. First-round RT-PCR targeting the TCR CDR3 was performed with the HTBI primer set. Using its own MiXCR run on the multiplex PCR reads, TCRdb lists one record per CDR3 protein. The table records 250,000 or so distinct CDR3 sequences, roughly 15% of them present only once. Sequenced: blood. The source is a woman in her forties or fifties with Graves' hyperthyroidism that later progressed to Graves' ophthalmopathy.

The chain joins TRBV3-1 to TRBJ1-2; possibly TRBD1 for D (5 bases). The V and J ends lost 5 bases and 7 bases respectively, with 20 bases between them. Per germline, CDR1 LGHDT and CDR2 YNNKEL (reference sequence). CDR3 size: 15 residues. In nucleotides, the CDR3 is TGTGCCAGCAGCTTAAGGAGTCGCCCGGGGGTTGGCTACACCTTC. This sequence encodes CASSLRSRPGVGYTF.

In the case of this clonotype: The junction departs from the called germline gene at one end, perhaps through a read error. V and J are TRBV7-2 and TRBJ2-7; the match to TRBD1 covers 9 bases. The CDR3 has 15 residues. Germline assignment: CDR1 SGHTA and CDR2 FQGNSA. CDR3 nucleotide sequence: TGTGCCGGCAGCTCCAGGGACAGGGCAGCGTACGAGCAGTACTTC. Protein: CAGSSRDRAAYEQYF.

Many counts were recorded for this clonotype. The rearrangement joins TRBV27 to TRBJ2-5, with D possibly being TRBD1 or TRBD2 (5 bases each). The CDR3 has 14 residues. V dropped 4 bases and J dropped 5 bases, with 14 bases sitting between them. Germline V gives CDR1 MNHEY, CDR2 SMNVEV (reference sequence). The DNA of the CDR3 is TGTGCCAGCAGTTCTAGGGCGTGGGGGGAGACCCAGTACTTC. Protein: CASSSRAWGETQYF.

This clonotype was recorded at least ten times. This chain connects TRBV5-5 to TRBJ1-2; no reliable D call. The CDR3 totals 10 residues. Germline V gene lookup returns CDR1 SGHKS and CDR2 YYEKEE (reference sequence). The V gene lost 7 bases and the J gene lost 3 bases, with 4 bases spanning the gap. The CDR3 region is CASGDYGYTF. The CDR3 region has the DNA TGTGCCAGCGGCGACTATGGCTACACCTTC. The complete variable domain, with remaining parts taken from reference TRBV5-5 and TRBJ1-2, reads DAGVTQSPTHLIKTRGQQVTLRCSPISGHKSVSWYQQVLGQGPQFIFQYYEKEERGRGNFPDRFSARQFPNYSSELNVNALLLGDSALYLCASGDYGYTFGSGTRLTVV.

This clonotype has at least ten counts. This chain links TRBV30 with TRBJ1-1; no reliable D call. CDR1 GTSNPN and CDR2 SVGIG come from the germline V gene (reference sequence). CDR3 length: 14 residues. Trimming pared 4 bases from V and 0 bases from J, leaving 12 bases between. The CDR3 region is CAWIKISLNTEAFF. The CDR3 DNA reads as TGTGCCTGGATCAAGATTTCCCTGAACACTGAAGCTTTCTTT.

This clonotype was counted a single time. The rearrangement links TRBV11-3 to TRBJ2-3; 14 bases align to TRBD2. This CDR3 region has 17 residues. The germline V gene encodes CDR1 SGHNT and CDR2 YENEEA. After removal of 1 base from V and 4 bases from J, the junction contained 4 bases not matched to a gene. CDR3 nucleotides: TGTGCCAGCAGCTTAGGAATGACTAGCGGGAGGGCAGATACGCAGTATTTT. This sequence encodes CASSLGMTSGRADTQYF.

This clonotype was seen at least ten times. This chain connects TRBV18 to TRBJ1-5; D is unclear. This CDR3 comprises 15 residues. V lost 1 base and J 2 bases, leaving 9 bases between the germline ends. Germline V lookup: CDR1 KGHSH, CDR2 LQKENI. This CDR3 is CASSPQGNRNQPQHF. CDR3 bases: TGTGCCAGCTCACCACAAGGAAATCGCAATCAGCCCCAGCATTTT.

This clonotype was detected ten times or more. This CDR3 reads CASSIGLAGAGELFF. The DNA of the CDR3 is TGTGCCAGCAGCATCGGACTAGCGGGAGCCGGGGAGCTGTTTTTT. The chain employs TRBV11-2 and TRBJ2-2; the match to TRBD2 covers 13 bases. The CDR3 covers 15 residues. The junction had 3 bases not matched to a gene; V was cut back by 5 bases and J by 6 bases. Germline loops: CDR1 SGHAT, CDR2 FQNNGV.

Many counts were recorded for this clonotype. V usage is TRBV28 and J usage is TRBJ2-7; D is possibly TRBD2 (5 bases). The CDR3 loop spans 11 amino acids. Trimming removed 3 bases at V and 12 bases at J, with 12 bases between. Germline CDR1 reads MDHEN; CDR2 reads SYDVKM. CDR3 nucleotides: TGTGCCAGCAGTTTTGAGGGCAGGCCGTACTTC. It codes for CASSFEGRPYF.

There are many counts of this clonotype. V gene TRBV10-3 combines with J gene TRBJ1-1; 9 bases are a match to TRBD1. CDR1 is ENHRY and CDR2 is SYGVKD in the germline V gene. Trimming at V came to 4 bases and at J to 7 bases, leaving 4 bases not matched to a gene. This CDR3 has 13 residues. The CDR3 nucleotides are TGTGCCATCAGTGCAACAGGGGGCCTTGAAGCTTTCTTT. The encoded protein is CAISATGGLEAFF.